This TCR beta chain was captured by sequencing in a study of Graves' ophthalmopathy and Graves' hyperthyroidism. RNA transcripts yielded amplified TCR beta CDR3 regions. An initial RT-PCR round employing HTBI primers preceded a second-round multiplex PCR. TCRdb re-called the multiplex PCR reads through MiXCR, storing one row per CDR3 protein. This sample has about 160,000 distinct CDR3 sequences, with less than 45% found just once. Trimming removed 2 bases at V and 1 base at J, with 9 bases between. The CDR3 covers 14 residues. Germline V gene sequence: CDR1 SGHRS, CDR2 YFSETQ. Sequencing input: peripheral blood. The receptor's source is a woman in her thirties or forties with Graves' ophthalmopathy. The chain has TRBV5-1 and TRBJ1-1; no firm D call. CDR3 bases: TGCGCCAGCAGCTTTGGAGCGGAGAACACTGAAGCTTTCTTT. Translated, it gives CASSFGAENTEAFF.